This is a list of T cell receptor beta chains from one sample in a study of long-term antiretroviral therapy in people with HIV. Libraries were prepared by immunoSEQ multiplex PCR; TCRdb keeps only in-frame clonotypes and omits some of them. The sample has 28,000 or so clones, 70% to 90% seen once; the top ten hold roughly 3.5%. This specimen was unsorted PBMCs, taken 0.8 years before starting antiretroviral therapy. The source of these receptors is a man aged 18 to 30 with HIV. Both conserved end residues are part of each CDR3. D genes are given only for firm matches. Clone size is not always given. Where it is, it says once, few, many or a class for expanded clones.

v_call	clone_size	j_call	cdr3_length	d_call	cdr3_aa	cdr3_nt
TRBV15	-	TRBJ1-2	13	-	CATSAGVFGGYTF	TGTGCCACCAGCGCCGGAGTATTCGGAGGCTACACCTTC
TRBV2	-	TRBJ1-4	15	TRBD1	CASSRGTGVYEKLFF	TGTGCCAGCAGTAGGGGGACAGGGGTATATGAAAAACTGTTTTTT
TRBV6-1	-	TRBJ2-6	15	-	CASSEQGSGANVLTF	TGTGCCAGCAGTGAACAGGGTTCCGGGGCCAACGTCCTGACTTTC
TRBV4-3	-	TRBJ2-7	14	-	CASSQRLGETQQYF	TGCGCCAGCAGCCAACGGCTGGGCGAGACGCAGCAGTACTTC
TRBV19	-	TRBJ1-5	16	TRBD1	CASSSQTGRVNQPQHF	TGTGCCAGTAGTTCCCAGACAGGGCGGGTCAATCAGCCCCAGCATTTT
TRBV7-8	-	TRBJ1-2	14	TRBD1	CASSLGWQGDGYTF	TGTGCCAGCAGCTTAGGTTGGCAGGGGGATGGCTACACCTTC
TRBV7-9	-	TRBJ2-3	12	-	CASSHDSSSQYF	TGTGCCAGCAGCCACGATTCGTCGTCGCAGTATTTT
TRBV18	-	TRBJ1-5	14	-	CASSPPEERQPQHF	TGTGCCAGCTCACCACCGGAAGAGAGGCAGCCCCAGCATTTT
TRBV9	-	TRBJ2-7	14	TRBD1	CASSVTTGPYEQYF	TGTGCCAGCAGCGTCACGACAGGGCCGTACGAGCAGTACTTC
TRBV5-6	-	TRBJ2-5	13	-	CASSLEGTYGQYF	TGTGCCAGCAGCTTGGAGGGGACCTATGGCCAGTACTTC
TRBV5-5	-	TRBJ2-3	13	-	CASSLPSTDTQYF	TGTGCCAGCAGCTTACCTAGCACAGATACGCAGTATTTT
TRBV28	-	TRBJ1-1	16	-	CASSFPLRTANTEAFF	TGTGCCAGCAGTTTCCCCCTCAGGACAGCCAACACTGAAGCTTTCTTT
TRBV6-7	-	TRBJ1-1	16	TRBD1	CASSCGRGQVNTEAFF	TGTGCCAGCAGTTGCGGACGTGGACAGGTGAACACTGAAGCTTTCTTT
TRBV7-9	-	TRBJ2-7	15	TRBD1	CASSLAGTGGDEQYF	TGTGCCAGCAGCTTAGCCGGGACAGGTGGCGACGAGCAGTACTTC
TRBV27	-	TRBJ2-7	14	-	CASSLSVISYEQYF	TGTGCCAGCAGTTTATCAGTAATATCCTACGAGCAGTACTTC
TRBV27	-	TRBJ2-3	14	-	CASSSGASRDTQYF	TGTGCCAGCAGTTCTGGGGCTAGCAGAGATACGCAGTATTTT
TRBV5-6	-	TRBJ1-2	13	-	CASSLEASYGYTF	TGTGCCAGCAGCTTGGAGGCCAGCTATGGCTACACCTTC
TRBV7-9	-	TRBJ2-4	14	TRBD1	CASSTDRDQNIQYF	TGTGCCAGCAGCACGGACAGGGACCAAAACATTCAGTACTTC
TRBV11-3	-	TRBJ2-5	15	TRBD1	CASSPGTGGRETQYF	TGTGCCAGCAGCCCGGGGACAGGGGGTCGAGAGACCCAGTACTTC
TRBV10-3	few	TRBJ1-2	13	-	CAISESTSYGYTF	TGTGCCATCAGTGAGTCGACCAGCTATGGCTACACCTTC
TRBV6-5	-	TRBJ2-1	15	-	CASSYGSIAYNEQFF	TGTGCCAGCAGTTACGGTTCGATCGCCTACAATGAGCAGTTCTTC
TRBV5-1	-	TRBJ1-3	13	-	CASSQGSGNTIYF	TGCGCCAGCAGCCAGGGCTCTGGAAACACCATATATTTT
TRBV11-2	-	TRBJ1-2	14	-	CASSSVVPYYGYTF	TGTGCCAGCAGCTCCGTGGTGCCTTACTATGGCTACACCTTC
TRBV29-1	-	TRBJ2-1	15	TRBD2	CSVGRSGGLRNEQFF	TGCAGCGTAGGGAGATCGGGAGGGCTACGGAATGAGCAGTTCTTC
TRBV7-2	-	TRBJ2-6	19	-	CASSYPKSGASSGANVLTF	TGTGCCAGCAGCTACCCGAAGTCGGGCGCCTCCTCTGGGGCCAACGTCCTGACTTTC
TRBV11-1	-	TRBJ2-3	14	-	CASSFSGGENTQYF	TGTGCCAGCAGCTTCTCAGGAGGGGAAAATACGCAGTATTTT
TRBV10-3	few	TRBJ1-5	14	TRBD1	CATRGGEVNQPQHF	TGTGCCACCAGGGGGGGCGAGGTCAATCAGCCCCAGCATTTT
TRBV5-6	-	TRBJ1-6	14	-	CASSLDTVYSPLHF	TGTGCCAGCAGCTTGGATACAGTATATTCACCCCTCCACTTT
TRBV7-8	once	TRBJ2-2	16	-	CASSLALELNTGELFF	TGTGCCAGCAGCTTAGCGTTGGAGCTGAACACCGGGGAGCTGTTTTTT
TRBV7-9	-	TRBJ1-4	16	TRBD1	CAIQGENLGTNEKLFF	TGTGCCATCCAGGGGGAGAACTTGGGGACTAATGAAAAACTGTTTTTT
TRBV18	-	TRBJ1-2	16	-	CASSPRPQSSNYGYTF	TGTGCCAGCTCACCCCGGCCCCAGTCCTCTAACTATGGCTACACCTTC
TRBV19	-	TRBJ2-4	14	TRBD2	CASSIRGGPGIQYF	TGTGCCAGTAGTATCCGGGGAGGGCCGGGCATTCAGTACTTC
TRBV4-2	-	TRBJ1-6	17	-	CASSPTGLSSYNSPLHF	TGTGCCAGCAGCCCTACCGGTCTCAGCTCCTATAATTCACCCCTCCACTTT
TRBV5-6	few	TRBJ2-7	13	-	CASSLGNSYEQYF	TGTGCCAGCAGCTTAGGGAACTCCTACGAGCAGTACTTC
TRBV7-2	-	TRBJ2-7	15	TRBD2	CASSLGVTSGYEQYF	TGTGCCAGCAGCTTAGGAGTGACTAGCGGATACGAGCAGTACTTC
TRBV7-9	-	TRBJ2-3	15	TRBD1	CASSLGDSLTDTQYF	TGTGCCAGCAGCTTAGGGGACAGCCTCACAGATACGCAGTATTTT
TRBV19	-	TRBJ1-1	15	-	CASSMGLGQSHEAFF	TGTGCCAGTAGTATGGGCCTCGGCCAGAGCCATGAAGCTTTCTTT
TRBV7-2	-	TRBJ1-3	16	-	CASSYDSPSSGNTIYF	TGTGCCAGCAGCTACGACAGTCCTAGCTCTGGAAACACCATATATTTT
TRBV20-1	once	TRBJ1-1	10	TRBD1	CSASDRAAFF	TGCAGTGCTAGCGACAGGGCAGCTTTCTTT
TRBV30	-	TRBJ2-7	12	-	CAWGPGSYEQYF	TGTGCCTGGGGCCCGGGCTCCTACGAGCAGTACTTC
TRBV2	-	TRBJ1-5	15	-	CASSVLVGIGQPQHF	TGTGCCAGCAGTGTACTTGTGGGGATCGGGCAGCCCCAGCATTTT
TRBV4-3	-	TRBJ2-5	18	-	CASSQEGGRGLPPGDQYF	TGCGCCAGCAGCCAAGAAGGTGGGCGGGGACTACCCCCAGGGGACCAGTACTTC
TRBV9	-	TRBJ1-1	13	-	CASSAGGTPEAFF	TGTGCCAGCAGCGCGGGGGGTACCCCTGAAGCTTTCTTT
TRBV6-6	-	TRBJ2-3	13	-	CASSRRVTDTQYF	TGTGCCAGCAGTAGGAGGGTCACAGATACGCAGTATTTT
TRBV6-1	-	TRBJ2-7	15	-	CASTFGGRDTYEQYF	TGTGCCAGCACTTTCGGGGGCAGAGACACCTACGAGCAGTACTTC
TRBV11-2	-	TRBJ2-7	14	TRBD2	CASSLVLAEYEQYF	TGTGCCAGCAGCTTAGTTCTAGCGGAGTACGAGCAGTACTTC
TRBV6-5	few	TRBJ2-4	14	TRBD1	CASSLSGGADIQYF	TGTGCCAGCAGTTTATCAGGGGGCGCGGACATTCAGTACTTC
TRBV21-1	once	TRBJ1-5	13	-	CASSGRKTRPQHF	TGTGCCAGCAGCGGCAGAAAGACACGGCCCCAGCATTTT
TRBV25-1	-	TRBJ2-2	11	-	CASRGGGELFF	TGTGCCAGTCGGGGCGGCGGGGAGCTGTTTTTT
TRBV7-9	-	TRBJ2-1	17	TRBD2	CASSSLGGRAVNNEQFF	TGTGCCAGCAGCTCCCTCGGGGGGAGGGCCGTCAACAATGAGCAGTTCTTC